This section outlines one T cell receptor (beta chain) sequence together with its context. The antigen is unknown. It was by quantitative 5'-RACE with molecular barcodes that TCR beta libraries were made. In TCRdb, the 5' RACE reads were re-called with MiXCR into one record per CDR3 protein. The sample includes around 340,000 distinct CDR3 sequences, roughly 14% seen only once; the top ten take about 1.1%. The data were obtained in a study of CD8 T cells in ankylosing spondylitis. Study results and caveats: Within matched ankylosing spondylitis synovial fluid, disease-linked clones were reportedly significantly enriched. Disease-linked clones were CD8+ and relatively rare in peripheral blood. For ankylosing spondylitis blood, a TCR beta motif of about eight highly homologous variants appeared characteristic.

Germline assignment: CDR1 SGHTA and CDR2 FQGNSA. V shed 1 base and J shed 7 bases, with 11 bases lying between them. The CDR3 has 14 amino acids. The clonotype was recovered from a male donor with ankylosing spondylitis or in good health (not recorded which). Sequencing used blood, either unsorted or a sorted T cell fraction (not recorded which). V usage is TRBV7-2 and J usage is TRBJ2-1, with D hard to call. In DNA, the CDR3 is TGTGCCAGCAGCTTAGGTGGGCCCGGGAATGAGCAGTTCTTC. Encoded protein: CASSLGGPGNEQFF.